This TCR beta chain was sequenced during a study of blood T cell repertoires in COVID-19. Looking at the study overall: Nucleic acid was either cDNA or gDNA, and it came from T cells, B-cell-depleted T cells, or PBMCs.

CDR1 MNHEY and CDR2 SMNVEV come from the germline V gene (reference sequence). The germline V and J ends were trimmed by 5 bases and 0 bases, with 11 bases remaining between them. The CDR3 extends over 15 amino acids. Participant ages covered roughly 18 to 89 years across some 25 US areas. Recovered Cohort 3 donors showed two negative PCRs, clearance, or symptom resolution. Data came from immunoSEQ multiplex PCR; TCRdb stores just in-frame clones and leaves some out. The sample includes about 300,000 clones, approximately 90% of them seen just once. The material sequenced was PBMCs or T cells enriched from blood (not recorded which). This clonotype originated in a woman in her twenties or thirties who had recovered from COVID-19. The chain is built from TRBV27 and TRBJ1-5, with no clear D. The CDR3 loop is CASSQTTLSNQPQHF. CDR3 DNA sequence: TGTGCCAGCAGTCAGACAACCCTTAGCAATCAGCCCCAGCATTTT.